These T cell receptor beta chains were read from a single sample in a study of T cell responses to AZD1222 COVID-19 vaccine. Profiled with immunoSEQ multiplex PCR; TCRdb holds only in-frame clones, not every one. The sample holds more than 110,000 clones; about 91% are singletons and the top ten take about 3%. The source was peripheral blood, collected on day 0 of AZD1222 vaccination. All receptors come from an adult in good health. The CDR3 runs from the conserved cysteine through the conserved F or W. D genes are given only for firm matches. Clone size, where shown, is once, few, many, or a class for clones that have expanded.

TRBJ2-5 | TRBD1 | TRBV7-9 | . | TGTGCCAGCAGCTTAGCTGGTCGACAGGGGGGTCAAGAGACCCAGTACTTC | CASSLAGRQGGQETQYF
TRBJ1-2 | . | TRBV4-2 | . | TGTGCCAGCAGCCAGACGGACTGGGGCTCAAGCTACACCTTC | CASSQTDWGSSYTF
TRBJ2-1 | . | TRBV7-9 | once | TGTGCCAGCAGCTATTGGGGAGACAATGAGCAGTTCTTC | CASSYWGDNEQFF
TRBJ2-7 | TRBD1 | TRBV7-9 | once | TGTGCCAGCAGCGTTACAGGGGTAAGCTACGAGCAGTACTTC | CASSVTGVSYEQYF
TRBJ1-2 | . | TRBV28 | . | TGTGCCAGCGGAGCCCAAGGCCAAGCTAACTATGGCTACACCTTC | CASGAQGQANYGYTF
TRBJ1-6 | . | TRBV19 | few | TGTGCCAGTAGTACTGGACAGAAGAATTCACCCCTCCACTTT | CASSTGQKNSPLHF
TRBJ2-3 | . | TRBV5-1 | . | TGCGCCAGCAGCTTGCTGGTCGCAGGGGGCACAGATACGCAGTATTTT | CASSLLVAGGTDTQYF
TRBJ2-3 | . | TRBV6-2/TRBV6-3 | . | TGTGCCAGCAGCCCGGGGGCCATGCAGTATTTT | CASSPGAMQYF
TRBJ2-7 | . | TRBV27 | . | TGTGCCAGCAGTTCGAGACTAGCCTACGAGCAGTACTTC | CASSSRLAYEQYF
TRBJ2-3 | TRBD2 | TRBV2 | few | TGTGCCAGCACTACTAGCGGCAGCACAGATACGCAGTATTTT | CASTTSGSTDTQYF
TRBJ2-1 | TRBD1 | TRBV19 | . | TGTGCCAGTAGCAGGGGGCCCATCAATGAGCAGTTCTTC | CASSRGPINEQFF
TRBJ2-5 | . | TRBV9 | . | TGTGCCAGCGGAAGTGGGTACCAAGAGACCCAGTACTTC | CASGSGYQETQYF
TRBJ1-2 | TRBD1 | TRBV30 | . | TGTGCCTGGAGCCTGACAGGGAACTATGGCTACACCTTC | CAWSLTGNYGYTF
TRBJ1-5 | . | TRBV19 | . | TGTGCCAGCCAACCCCGGGCGGGGTCCAATCAGCCCCAGCATTTT | CASQPRAGSNQPQHF
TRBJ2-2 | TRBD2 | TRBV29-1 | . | TGCAGCGGCCAGACTAGCGGGAGAGACACCGGGGAGCTGTTTTTT | CSGQTSGRDTGELFF
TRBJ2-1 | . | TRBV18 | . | TGTGCCAGCTCACCCTCCCAGGCAGGTTTGGTAGGGGAGCAGTTCTTC | CASSPSQAGLVGEQFF
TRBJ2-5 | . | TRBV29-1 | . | TGCAGCGCTAACGGGTGGGGACCGAACATACAAGAGACCCAGTACTTC | CSANGWGPNIQETQYF
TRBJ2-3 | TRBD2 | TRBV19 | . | TGTGCCAGTAGTATGGCGACTAGCGGCCCAGATACGCAGTATTTT | CASSMATSGPDTQYF
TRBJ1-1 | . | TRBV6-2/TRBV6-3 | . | TGTGCCAGCAGTTGGTCCCCGAAGGTGGGGAACACTGAAGCTTTCTTT | CASSWSPKVGNTEAFF
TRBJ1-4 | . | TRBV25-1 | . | TGTGCCAGCATGGGGGCGCCGTTTGGAAAACTGTTTTTT | CASMGAPFGKLFF
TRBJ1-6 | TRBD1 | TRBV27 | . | TGTGCCAGCCAGGGCCGACAGGGCCTGAGCTCCTATAATTCACCCCTCCACTTT | CASQGRQGLSSYNSPLHF
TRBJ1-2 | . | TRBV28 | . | TGTGCCAGCAGTTTAGAGATAGCTAACTATGGCTACACCTTC | CASSLEIANYGYTF
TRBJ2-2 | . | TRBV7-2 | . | TGTGCCAGCAGCTTTTGGGTGGGAGTCTACAGCACCGGGGAGCTGTTTTTT | CASSFWVGVYSTGELFF